One sample yielded the 25 T cell receptor beta chains listed below, sequenced in a study of T cells in Graves' hyperthyroidism and ophthalmopathy. Researchers amplified the TCR beta CDR3 regions from RNA transcripts. HTBI primers were the set used in a first-round RT-PCR of the TCR CDR3. Each CDR3 protein gets one entry after TCRdb re-called the multiplex PCR reads with MiXCR. The sample lists 550,000 to 800,000 distinct CDR3 sequences, around 15% occurring once. The sample taken for sequencing was blood. These receptors all come from a man between 18 and 29 years old with Graves' hyperthyroidism.

In this sample, this clonotype turned up many times. The genes are TRBV7-9 and TRBJ1-2; 7 nucleotides agree with TRBD1. V was clipped by 6 bases and J by 11 bases; unmatched bases: 24. The CDR3 contains 17 residues. Germline CDR1 reads SEHNR; CDR2 reads FQNEAQ (reference sequence). CDR3 bases: TGTGCCAGCAGACCCTTTGGAGACGCTAACAGGGGACGGGGGTACACCTTC. It is translated as CASRPFGDANRGRGYTF. The variable domain in full, completed from reference TRBV7-9 and TRBJ1-2, reads DTGVSQNPRHKITKRGQNVTFRCDPISEHNRLYWYRQTLGQGPEFLTYFQNEAQLEKSRLLSDRFSAERPKGSFSTLEIQRTEQGDSAMYLCASRPFGDANRGRGYTFGSGTRLTVV.

This clonotype was seen many times. The chain couples TRBV12-3 or TRBV12-4 to TRBJ1-2, with TRBD1 as a possible D gene (5 bases). Trimming shortened V by 7 bases and J by 4 bases, and 16 bases separated the two germline ends. This CDR3 is 14 amino acids long. The CDR3 DNA reads as TGTGCCAGCATGTTCGGCGGGGCGGGCTATGGCTACACCTTC. Translating gives CASMFGGAGYGYTF.

As regards this clonotype: One end of the junction is discordant with germline, which a read error may explain. The chain combines TRBV5-5 with TRBJ1-2; D is perhaps TRBD1 (6 bases). The CDR3 has 14 residues. Germline V gene lookup returns CDR1 SGHKS and CDR2 YYEKEE (reference sequence). This chain's CDR3 is CASSPKTGFYGYTF. DNA for the CDR3: TGCGCCAGCAGCCCGAAGACAGGCTTCTATGGCTACACCTTC.

The chain has TRBV6-1 and TRBJ1-4; 9 bases fit TRBD1. The V gene's germline CDR1 is MNHNS and CDR2 SASEGT. J gave up 6 bases and V 4 bases, and 12 bases lay outside the gene matches. The length of the CDR3 is 17 residues. CDR3 sequence: CASSGPGQGDFDEKLFF. The CDR3 bases are TGTGCCAGCAGTGGACCGGGACAGGGTGATTTTGATGAAAAACTGTTTTTT.

In its sample, this clonotype was seen many times. The chain couples TRBV2 to TRBJ2-6, with no clear D. CDR3 length equals 17 residues. The germline V gene has CDR1 SNHLY and CDR2 FYNNEI. V dropped 4 bases and J dropped 2 bases, with 15 bases sitting between them. The chain's CDR3 is CASSALLLRAGANVLTF. The CDR3 bases are TGTGCCAGCAGTGCTTTACTGCTAAGGGCTGGGGCCAACGTCCTGACTTTC.

The chain carries TRBV30 and TRBJ2-2, with 7 bases fitting TRBD2. CDR1 GTSNPN and CDR2 SVGIG come from the germline V gene (reference sequence). After removal of 7 bases from V and 1 base from J, the junction contained 6 bases not matched to a gene. The CDR3 runs to 14 residues. CDR3 DNA: TGTGCCTACAAACTAGCGCAGAACACCGGGGAGCTGTTTTTT. Translation: CAYKLAQNTGELFF.

This clonotype occurred many times. The J gene is TRBJ1-2, the V gene TRBV6-1; the D is unclear. From germline, CDR1 is MNHNS and CDR2 SASEGT. The germline V and J ends were trimmed by 6 bases and 4 bases, with 12 bases remaining between them. The length of the CDR3 is 13 residues. CDR3: CASSSGDLYGYTF. The CDR3 DNA reads TGTGCCAGCAGCTCCGGGGATCTCTATGGCTACACCTTC.

This clonotype was observed many times. This sequence joins TRBV6-1 and TRBJ1-1; D perhaps matches TRBD1 (5 bases). In germline, CDR1 is MNHNS, CDR2 SASEGT. The CDR3 has 14 residues. Trimming shortened V by 5 bases and J by 1 base, and 11 bases separated the two germline ends. CDR3 sequence reads: CASSRDGPNTEAFF. The CDR3 DNA sequence: TGTGCCAGCAGTAGGGACGGACCGAACACTGAAGCTTTCTTT.

The CDR3 DNA reads as TGCAGCGTTGCCCCGGGCTCTGGAAACACCATATATTTT. Translation gives CSVAPGSGNTIYF. J is TRBJ1-3 and V is TRBV29-1; D remains ambiguous. Per the germline V gene, CDR1 is SQVTM and CDR2 is ANQGSEA. CDR3 size: 13 residues. V was pared by 4 bases and J by 0 bases, with 7 bases between. Complete variable domain (other parts from reference TRBV29-1 and TRBJ1-3): SAVISQKPSRDICQRGTSLTIQCQVDSQVTMMFWYRQQPGQSLTLIATANQGSEATYESGFVIDKFPISRPNLTFSTLTVSNMSPEDSSIYLCSVAPGSGNTIYFGEGSWLTVV.

The rearrangement links TRBV11-1 to TRBJ1-3; D is unclear. The germline V gene encodes CDR1 SGHAT and CDR2 FQDESV (reference sequence). With 5 bases removed from V and 4 bases from J, the gap between germline ends came to 15 bases. The CDR3 has 15 residues. The CDR3 loop reads CASSKEGIGGNTIYF. The CDR3 DNA sequence: TGTGCCAGCAGCAAGGAAGGAATAGGCGGAAACACCATATATTTT.

This chain uses TRBV14 with TRBJ2-3, with TRBD1 matching over 7 bases. The CDR3 runs to 16 residues. Trimming took 3 bases from V and 2 from J; bases not matched to a gene: 8. CDR1 SGHDN and CDR2 FVKESK come from the germline V gene. CDR3 sequence: CASSQGPGQPTDTQYF. DNA of the CDR3: TGTGCCAGCAGCCAGGGCCCGGGACAGCCCACAGATACGCAGTATTTT.

This clonotype was detected only a few times. The chain combines TRBV14 with TRBJ2-5; 10 positions match TRBD2. V shed 3 bases and J 1 base; nucleotides not matched to a gene: 5. Germline CDR1 is SGHDN and CDR2 is FVKESK. The CDR3 runs 16 residues. CDR3: CASSHLAGVGQETQYF. DNA of the CDR3: TGTGCCAGCAGCCACCTAGCGGGAGTAGGCCAAGAGACCCAGTACTTC.

The chain uses TRBV6-5 and TRBJ2-1, with TRBD1 matching 8 bases. Germline-derived CDR1 and CDR2 are MNHEY and SVGAGI. This CDR3 contains 18 residues. The ends lost 1 base at V and 5 bases at J; junction bases unmatched: 13. The CDR3 bases are TGTGCCAGCAGTTACTTTCCCGGTGGACAGGGTACGAACAATGAGCAGTTCTTC. Protein: CASSYFPGGQGTNNEQFF.

In this sample, this clonotype turned up a few times. V usage is TRBV5-1 and J usage is TRBJ2-6; possibly TRBD2 for D (6 bases). Germline CDR1 is SGHRS and CDR2 is YFSETQ. V was pared by 0 bases and J by 4 bases, with 11 bases between. The CDR3 covers 16 residues. The CDR3 DNA reads TGCGCCAGCAGCTTGGACCCAAGCGGGGGGGCCAACGTCCTGACTTTC. Protein sequence: CASSLDPSGGANVLTF.

This clonotype appeared many times. The chain employs TRBV29-1 and TRBJ2-3; 14 bases map to TRBD2. The CDR3 runs 17 residues. V was clipped by 6 bases and J by 4 bases; unmatched bases: 12. Germline V gene data show CDR1 as SQVTM and CDR2 as ANQGSEA. The CDR3 DNA reads as TGCAGCGTCCCCCACAGACTAGCGGGAGGGCCTCCAGATACGCAGTATTTT. Its protein product is CSVPHRLAGGPPDTQYF.

This clonotype was detected many times. V gene TRBV30 combines with J gene TRBJ2-1; no definite D call. The CDR3 sequence is 12 residues long. Trimming removed 4 bases from V and 3 bases from J, with 7 bases in between. CDR1 GTSNPN and CDR2 SVGIG come from the germline V gene (reference sequence). Here the CDR3 reads CAWTRDYNEQFF. CDR3 bases: TGTGCCTGGACTAGGGACTACAATGAGCAGTTCTTC.

The chain recombines TRBV29-1 with TRBJ2-1, with D maybe TRBD1 (6 bases). V was trimmed by 4 bases and J by 6 bases, leaving 16 bases between them. The germline gives CDR1 SQVTM, CDR2 ANQGSEA. The CDR3 runs to 14 residues. The CDR3, as DNA: TGCAGCGTTGGGAGACAGGTCTCCACCAATGAGCAGTTCTTC. Translating it yields CSVGRQVSTNEQFF.

This clonotype was counted only a few times. The J gene is TRBJ2-2, the V gene TRBV10-3, with D tentatively TRBD1 (5 bases). CDR1 and CDR2 from the germline V gene are ENHRY and SYGVKD. Trimming left V 5 bases short and J 4 bases short, with 8 bases between. The CDR3 runs to 13 residues. CDR3 residues: CAISQGGTGELFF. CDR3 DNA: TGTGCCATCAGTCAGGGTGGCACCGGGGAGCTGTTTTTT.

This rearrangement joins TRBV9 to TRBJ2-1; maybe TRBD2 (6 bases). The germline V gene has CDR1 SGDLS and CDR2 YYNGEE. V lost 3 bases and J lost 4, with 11 bases in between. This CDR3 has 14 amino acids. In DNA form, the CDR3 reads TGTGCCAGCAGCGCAGTAGGAGGGTACAATGAGCAGTTCTTC. It translates to CASSAVGGYNEQFF.

This clonotype showed up just a few times. The chain joins TRBV28 to TRBJ1-6, with a tentative D call TRBD1 (6 bases). Deletions cut 7 bases from V and 2 bases from J, with 21 bases between. The CDR3 totals 18 residues. Germline CDR1 is MDHEN and CDR2 is SYDVKM. The CDR3 loop reads CASTLYLDSDTYNSPLHF. For the CDR3, the DNA is TGTGCCAGCACCTTGTATTTGGACAGCGATACCTATAATTCACCCCTCCACTTT.

In the case of this clonotype: Given a much more abundant clone one base away, this may be a read error. CDR3 sequence reads: CASSPKQGKEKLFF. The CDR3 coding sequence is TGTGCCAGCTCACCAAAACAGGGTAAGGAAAAACTGTTTTTT. The chain couples TRBV18 to TRBJ1-4; D may be TRBD1 (6 bases). The CDR3 is made up of 14 amino acids. V was cut by 2 bases and J by 8 bases, with 12 bases left in between. CDR1 and CDR2 (germline): KGHSH, LQKENI.

The sample holds many counts of this clonotype. The chain employs TRBV7-3 and TRBJ2-2, with 7 bases lining up with TRBD1. From germline, CDR1 is SGHTA and CDR2 FQGTGA. The CDR3 runs to 13 residues. The trim removed 4 bases at V and 6 bases at J, leaving 2 bases unmatched. The CDR3 nucleotides are TGTGCCAGCAGCTCGACAGGGTCCGGGGAGCTGTTTTTT. The encoded protein is CASSSTGSGELFF.

This clonotype occurred once. The junction and the germline gene differ at one end; a read error may be behind it. The chain combines TRBV27 with TRBJ2-1; 8 bases map to TRBD1. CDR3 size: 14 residues. The germline V gene encodes CDR1 MNHEY and CDR2 SMNVEV (reference sequence). CDR3 loop: CASTSQGGSNEHFF. DNA of the CDR3: TGTGCCAGCACCTCACAGGGGGGAAGCAATGAGCACTTCTTC.

This clonotype was seen a handful of times. The chain carries TRBV2 and TRBJ1-1; 8 bases map to TRBD1. Germline V gene data show CDR1 as SNHLY and CDR2 as FYNNEI. With 8 bases clipped from V and 5 bases from J, the junction kept 7 bases outside the gene matches. The CDR3 has 13 amino acids. The CDR3 nucleotides are TGTGCCAGCCAAGGACAGGGAAATACTGAAGCTTTCTTT. Translation gives CASQGQGNTEAFF. The full variable domain, its missing parts supplied by reference TRBV2 and TRBJ1-1, is EPEVTQTPSHQVTQMGQEVILRCVPISNHLYFYWYRQILGQKVEFLVSFYNNEISEKSEIFDDQFSVERPDGSNFTLKIRSTKLEDSAMYFCASQGQGNTEAFFGQGTRLTVV.

This rearrangement joins TRBV20-1 to TRBJ2-7, with D unclear. CDR1 and CDR2 (germline): DFQATT, SNEGSKA (reference sequence). This CDR3 region has 13 residues. V shed 6 bases and J shed 0 bases, with 12 bases lying between them. The chain's CDR3 is CSARTGPSYEQYF. The CDR3 DNA follows: TGCAGTGCCCGGACGGGCCCCTCCTACGAGCAGTACTTC.